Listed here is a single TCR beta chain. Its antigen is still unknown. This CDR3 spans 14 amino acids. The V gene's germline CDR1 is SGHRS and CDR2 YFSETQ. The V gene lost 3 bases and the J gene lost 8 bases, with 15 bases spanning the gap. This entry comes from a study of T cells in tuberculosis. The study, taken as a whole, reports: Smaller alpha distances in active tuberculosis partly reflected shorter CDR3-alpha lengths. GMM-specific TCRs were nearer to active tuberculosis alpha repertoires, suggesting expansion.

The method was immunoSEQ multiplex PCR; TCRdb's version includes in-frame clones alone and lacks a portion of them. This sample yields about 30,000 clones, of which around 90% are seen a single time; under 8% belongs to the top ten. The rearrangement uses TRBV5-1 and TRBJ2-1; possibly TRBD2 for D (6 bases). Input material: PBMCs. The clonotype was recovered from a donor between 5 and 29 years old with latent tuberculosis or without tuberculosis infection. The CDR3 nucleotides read TGCGCCAGCAGCTCTCCGGGGACTTGGGATGAGCAGTTCTTC. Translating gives CASSSPGTWDEQFF.